This T cell receptor beta chain was found in a study of blood T cell repertoires in COVID-19. Study overall: PBMCs, B-cell-depleted T cells, or T cells were the source of the cDNA or gDNA that made up the material.

The table came from immunoSEQ multiplex PCR; TCRdb's copy has only in-frame clones and leaves some out. Of over 200,000 clones listed, less than 90% are singletons. Germline loops: CDR1 SGHTA, CDR2 FQGNSA. The CDR3 consists of 12 residues. The ends were cut back, 3 bases at V and 8 bases at J, with 5 bases in the middle. Membership in each cohort depended on participant-reported clinical history. This sequence originates from a woman between 45 and 65 years old in a cohort exposed to, infected with or recovered from COVID-19 (not recorded which). The sample comprised PBMCs or T cells enriched from blood (not recorded which). The rearrangement uses TRBV7-2 and TRBJ1-6; D call uncertain. CDR3 DNA sequence: TGTGCCAGCAGCTTCATGTATTCACCCCTCCACTTT. It codes for CASSFMYSPLHF.